Below, 2 T cell receptor beta chains from the same sample are listed, as sequenced in a study of PD-1 blockade in classical Hodgkin lymphoma. Clones were read by immunoSEQ multiplex PCR, and TCRdb kept only the in-frame ones, dropping some. Counted here are 90,000 to 100,000 clones, around 81% occurring once; the ten biggest clones make up roughly 16%. All patients experienced relapse after autologous stem cell transplantation, and brentuximab vedotin exposure was variable. This material consisted of peripheral blood mononuclear cells (PBMCs), taken before the second cycle of nivolumab. The origin of the receptors is a human donor with classical Hodgkin lymphoma.

V usage is TRBV5-1 and J usage is TRBJ2-7; 7 bases are a match to TRBD2. The junction had 9 bases not matched to a gene; V was cut back by 5 bases and J by 1 base. The CDR3 has 15 residues. Germline values: CDR1 SGHRS, CDR2 YFSETQ. The CDR3 DNA sequence: TGCGCCAGCAGTGGGAGCGGGAAGAAGTCCTACGAGCAGTACTTC. It encodes CASSGSGKKSYEQYF.

In this sample, this clone turned up once. The chain couples TRBV30 to TRBJ2-3, with 9 bases aligning to TRBD2. Germline V gives CDR1 GTSNPN, CDR2 SVGIG (reference sequence). The CDR3 contains 15 residues. V was pared by 3 bases and J by 6 bases, with 10 bases of the junction left unmatched. The CDR3 sequence: CAWSHTLAGVDTQYF. As DNA, the CDR3 is TGTGCCTGGAGCCACACTTTAGCGGGAGTGGATACGCAGTATTTT. The full variable domain, rest sourced from reference TRBV30 and TRBJ2-3, is SQTIHQWPATLVQPVGSPLSLECTVEGTSNPNLYWYRQAAGRGLQLLFYSVGIGQISSEVPQNLSASRPQDRQFILSSKKLLLSDSGFYLCAWSHTLAGVDTQYFGPGTRLTVL.